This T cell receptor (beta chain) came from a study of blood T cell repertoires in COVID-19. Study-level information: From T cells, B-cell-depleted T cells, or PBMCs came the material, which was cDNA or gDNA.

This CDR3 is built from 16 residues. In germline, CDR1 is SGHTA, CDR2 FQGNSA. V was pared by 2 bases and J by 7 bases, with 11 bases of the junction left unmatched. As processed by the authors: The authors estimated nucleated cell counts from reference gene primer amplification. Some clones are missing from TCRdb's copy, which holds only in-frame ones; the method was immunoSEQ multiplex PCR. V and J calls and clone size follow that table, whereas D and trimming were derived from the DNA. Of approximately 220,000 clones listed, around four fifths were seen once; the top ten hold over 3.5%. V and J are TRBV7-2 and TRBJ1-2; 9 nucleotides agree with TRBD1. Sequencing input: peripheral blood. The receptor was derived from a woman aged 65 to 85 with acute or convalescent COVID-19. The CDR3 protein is CASSLPSIQGAGGYTF. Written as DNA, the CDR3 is TGTGCCAGCAGCTTACCCTCGATACAGGGGGCAGGTGGCTACACCTTC. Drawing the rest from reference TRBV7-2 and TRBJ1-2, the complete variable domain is GAGVSQSPSNKVTEKGKDVELRCDPISGHTALYWYRQSLGQGLEFLIYFQGNSAPDKSGLPSDRFSAERTGGSVSTLTIQRTQQEDSAVYLCASSLPSIQGAGGYTFGSGTRLTVV.